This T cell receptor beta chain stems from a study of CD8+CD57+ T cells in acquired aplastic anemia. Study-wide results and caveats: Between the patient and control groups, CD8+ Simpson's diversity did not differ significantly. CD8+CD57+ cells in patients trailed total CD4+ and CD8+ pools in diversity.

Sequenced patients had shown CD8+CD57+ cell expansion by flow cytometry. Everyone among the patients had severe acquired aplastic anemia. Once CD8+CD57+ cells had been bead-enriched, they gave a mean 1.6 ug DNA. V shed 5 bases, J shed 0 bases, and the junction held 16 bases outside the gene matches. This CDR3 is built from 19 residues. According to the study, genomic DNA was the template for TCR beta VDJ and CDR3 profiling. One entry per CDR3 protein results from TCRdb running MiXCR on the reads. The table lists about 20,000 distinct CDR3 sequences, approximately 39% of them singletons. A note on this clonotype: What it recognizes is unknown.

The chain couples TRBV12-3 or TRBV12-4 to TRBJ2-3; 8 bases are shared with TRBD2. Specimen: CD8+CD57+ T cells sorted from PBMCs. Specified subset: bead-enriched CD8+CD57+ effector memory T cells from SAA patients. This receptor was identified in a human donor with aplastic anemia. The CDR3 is CASSGGFRGRPSSTDTQYF. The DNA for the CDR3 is TGTGCCAGCAGTGGAGGCTTCCGCGGGAGGCCTTCAAGCACAGATACGCAGTATTTT.